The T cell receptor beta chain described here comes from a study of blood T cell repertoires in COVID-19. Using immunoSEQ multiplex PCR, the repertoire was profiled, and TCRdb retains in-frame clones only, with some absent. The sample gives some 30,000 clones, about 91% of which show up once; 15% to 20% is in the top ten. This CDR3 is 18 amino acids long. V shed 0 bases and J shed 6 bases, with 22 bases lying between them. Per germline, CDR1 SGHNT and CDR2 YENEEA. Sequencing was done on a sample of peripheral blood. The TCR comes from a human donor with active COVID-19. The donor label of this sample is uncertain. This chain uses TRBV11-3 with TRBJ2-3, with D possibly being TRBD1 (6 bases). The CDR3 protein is CASSLDLGRGLFADTQYF. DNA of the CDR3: TGTGCCAGCAGCTTAGATCTGGGCAGGGGTTTGTTCGCCGATACGCAGTATTTT.